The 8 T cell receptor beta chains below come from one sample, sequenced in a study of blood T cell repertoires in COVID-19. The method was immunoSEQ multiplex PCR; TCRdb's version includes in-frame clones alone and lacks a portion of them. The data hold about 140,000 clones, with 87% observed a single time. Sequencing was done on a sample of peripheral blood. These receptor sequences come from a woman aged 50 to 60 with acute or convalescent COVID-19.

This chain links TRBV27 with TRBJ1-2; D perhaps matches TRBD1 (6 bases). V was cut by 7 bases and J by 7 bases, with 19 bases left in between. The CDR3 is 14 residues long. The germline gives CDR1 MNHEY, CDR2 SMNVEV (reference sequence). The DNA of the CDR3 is TGTGCCAGCACCTCGACAGGATACTCAAGTGGCTACACCTTC. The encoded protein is CASTSTGYSSGYTF.

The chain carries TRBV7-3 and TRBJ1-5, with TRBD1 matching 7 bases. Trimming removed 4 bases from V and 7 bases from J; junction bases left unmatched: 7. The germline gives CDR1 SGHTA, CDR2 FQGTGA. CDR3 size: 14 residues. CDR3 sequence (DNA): TGTGCCAGCAGCTCCGGACAGGTGGGACAGCCCCAGCATTTT. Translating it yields CASSSGQVGQPQHF.

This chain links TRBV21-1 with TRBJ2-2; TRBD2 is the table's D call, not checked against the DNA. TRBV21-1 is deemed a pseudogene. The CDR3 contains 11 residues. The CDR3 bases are TGTGCCTCAGAGGGCCGCGGGGAGCTGTTTTTT. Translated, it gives CASEGRGELFF.

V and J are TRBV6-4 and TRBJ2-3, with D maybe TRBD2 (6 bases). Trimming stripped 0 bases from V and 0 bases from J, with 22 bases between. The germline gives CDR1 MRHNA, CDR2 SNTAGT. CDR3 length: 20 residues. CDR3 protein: CASSDSSREAGFSSTDTQYF. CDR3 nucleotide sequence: TGTGCCAGCAGTGACTCGAGTCGTGAAGCGGGCTTCTCTAGCACAGATACGCAGTATTTT.

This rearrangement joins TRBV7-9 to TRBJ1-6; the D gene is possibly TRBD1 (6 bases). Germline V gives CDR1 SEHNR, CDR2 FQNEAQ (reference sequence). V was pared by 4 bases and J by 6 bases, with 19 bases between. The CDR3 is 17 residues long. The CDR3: CASSSSSGGLVNSPLHF. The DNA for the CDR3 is TGTGCCAGCAGCTCCAGTTCGGGGGGCTTAGTTAATTCACCCCTCCACTTT.

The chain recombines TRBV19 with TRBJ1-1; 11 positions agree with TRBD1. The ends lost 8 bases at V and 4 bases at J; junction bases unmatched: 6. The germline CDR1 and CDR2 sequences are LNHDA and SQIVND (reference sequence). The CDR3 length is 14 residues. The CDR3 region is CASGQGAGLTEAFF. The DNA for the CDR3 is TGTGCCAGTGGACAGGGGGCTGGACTCACTGAAGCTTTCTTT. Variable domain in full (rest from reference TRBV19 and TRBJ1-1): DGGITQSPKYLFRKEGQNVTLSCEQNLNHDAMYWYRQDPGQGLRLIYYSQIVNDFQKGDIAEGYSVSREKKESFPLTVTSAQKNPTAFYLCASGQGAGLTEAFFGQGTRLTVV.

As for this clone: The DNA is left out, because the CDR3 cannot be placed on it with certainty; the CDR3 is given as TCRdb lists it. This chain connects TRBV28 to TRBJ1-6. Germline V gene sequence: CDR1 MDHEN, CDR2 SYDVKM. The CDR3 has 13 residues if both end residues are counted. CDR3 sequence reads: CASSLERESPLHF.

The CDR3 loop reads CASSQDRMDRGQRYGYTF. The CDR3 DNA reads TGTGCCAGCAGCCAAGACCGAATGGACAGGGGGCAACGCTATGGCTACACCTTC. The J gene is TRBJ1-2, the V gene TRBV4-2, with 11 bases identical to TRBD1. CDR3 length: 18 amino acids. Germline trimming cut 0 bases from V and 4 bases from J; bases unmatched to any gene: 10. Germline lookup yields CDR1 LGHNA and CDR2 YNFKEQ.